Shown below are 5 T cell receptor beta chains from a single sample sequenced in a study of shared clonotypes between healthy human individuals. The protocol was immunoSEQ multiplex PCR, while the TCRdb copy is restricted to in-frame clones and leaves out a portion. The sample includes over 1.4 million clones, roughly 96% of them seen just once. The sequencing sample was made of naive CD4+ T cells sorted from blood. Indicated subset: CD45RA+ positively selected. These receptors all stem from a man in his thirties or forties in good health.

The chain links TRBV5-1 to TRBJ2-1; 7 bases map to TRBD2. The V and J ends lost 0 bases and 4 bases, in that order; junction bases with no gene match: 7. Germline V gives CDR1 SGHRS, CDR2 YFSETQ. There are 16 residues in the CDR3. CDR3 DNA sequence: TGCGCCAGCAGCTTGGCGCGCCTAGCGGTTTACAATGAGCAGTTCTTC. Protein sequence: CASSLARLAVYNEQFF. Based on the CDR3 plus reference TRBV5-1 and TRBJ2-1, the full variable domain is KAGVTQTPRYLIKTRGQQVTLSCSPISGHRSVSWYQQTPGQGLQFLFEYFSETQRNKGNFPGRFSGRQFSNSRSEMNVSTLELGDSALYLCASSLARLAVYNEQFFGPGTRLTVL.

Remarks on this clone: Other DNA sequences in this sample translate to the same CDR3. CDR3 coding DNA: TGTGCCAGCAGCCGGACAGGGCAAGAGACCCAGTACTTC. Its protein is CASSRTGQETQYF. V gene TRBV11-3 combines with J gene TRBJ2-5; 8 bases map to TRBD1. CDR3 length: 13 residues. Germline V gene lookup returns CDR1 SGHNT and CDR2 YENEEA. Trimming took 5 bases from V and 2 from J; bases not matched to a gene: 1.

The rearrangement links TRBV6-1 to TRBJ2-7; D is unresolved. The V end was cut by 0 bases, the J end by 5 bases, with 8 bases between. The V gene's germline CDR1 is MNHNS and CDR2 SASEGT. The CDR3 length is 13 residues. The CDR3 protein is CASSEAWTDEQYF. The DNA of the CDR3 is TGTGCCAGCAGTGAAGCCTGGACGGACGAGCAGTACTTC.

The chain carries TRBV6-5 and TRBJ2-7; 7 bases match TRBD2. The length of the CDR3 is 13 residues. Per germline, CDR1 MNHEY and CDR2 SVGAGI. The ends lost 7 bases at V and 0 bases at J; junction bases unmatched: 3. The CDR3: CASKVAGSYEQYF. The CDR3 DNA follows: TGTGCCAGCAAAGTAGCGGGCTCCTACGAGCAGTACTTC.

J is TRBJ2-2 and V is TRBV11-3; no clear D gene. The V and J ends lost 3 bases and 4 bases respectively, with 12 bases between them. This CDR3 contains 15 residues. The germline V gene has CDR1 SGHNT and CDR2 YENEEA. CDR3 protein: CASSFETVGTGELFF. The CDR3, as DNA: TGTGCCAGCAGCTTCGAGACGGTGGGCACCGGGGAGCTGTTTTTT.